The 2 T cell receptor beta chains listed next were all sequenced from one sample in a study of T cells in Graves' hyperthyroidism and ophthalmopathy. Amplification of TCR beta CDR3 regions was performed using RNA transcripts as template. TCR CDR3 underwent first-round RT-PCR with the HTBI primer set. In TCRdb, the multiplex PCR reads were re-called with MiXCR into one record per CDR3 protein. The data contain around 200,000 distinct CDR3 sequences, over 15% of them singletons. Sequencing input: blood. These receptors were taken from a woman aged 45-65 years with Graves' hyperthyroidism.

There are many counts of this clonotype. The chain is built from TRBV7-9 and TRBJ2-2; 7 bases match TRBD2. The CDR3 length is 15 residues. The germline V gene encodes CDR1 SEHNR and CDR2 FQNEAQ (reference sequence). Trimming cost V 2 bases and J 7 bases; bases outside gene matches: 7. The CDR3 here is CASSLSASGVGELFF. CDR3 sequence (DNA): TGTGCCAGCAGCTTATCGGCTAGCGGAGTCGGGGAGCTGTTTTTT.

At least ten counts were recorded for this clonotype. The V call is TRBV5-6, the J call TRBJ2-7, with unresolved D. Germline loops: CDR1 SGHDT, CDR2 YYEEEE. Trimming cost V 1 base and J 7 bases, with 9 bases left between them. The CDR3 sequence is 12 residues long. Here the CDR3 DNA reads TGTGCCAGCAGCTTGATTGGGGATGAGCAGTACTTC. This gives the protein CASSLIGDEQYF.